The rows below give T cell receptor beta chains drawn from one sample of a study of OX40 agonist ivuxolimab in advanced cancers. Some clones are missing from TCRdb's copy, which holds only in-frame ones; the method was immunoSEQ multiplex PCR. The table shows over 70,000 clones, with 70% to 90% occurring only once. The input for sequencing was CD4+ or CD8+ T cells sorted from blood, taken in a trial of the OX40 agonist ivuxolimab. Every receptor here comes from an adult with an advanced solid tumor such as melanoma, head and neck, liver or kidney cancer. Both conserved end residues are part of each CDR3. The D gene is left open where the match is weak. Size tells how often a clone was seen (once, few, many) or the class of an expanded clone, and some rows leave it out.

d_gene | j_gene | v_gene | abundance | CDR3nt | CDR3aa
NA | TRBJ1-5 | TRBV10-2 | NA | TGCGCCAGCAGCGCCGGGGGATGGAATAGCAATCAGCCCCAGCATTTT | CASSAGGWNSNQPQHF
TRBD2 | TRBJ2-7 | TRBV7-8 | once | TGTGCCAGCAGCTTGGGACTAGCGGGGCTAACCAGCTCCTACGAGCAGTACTTC | CASSLGLAGLTSSYEQYF
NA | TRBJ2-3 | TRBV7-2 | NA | TGTGCCAGCAGCGGTGACGAACCTTATACGCAGTATTTT | CASSGDEPYTQYF
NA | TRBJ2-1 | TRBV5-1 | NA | TGCGCCAGCAGACAAGGCTCGAATGAGCAGTTCTTC | CASRQGSNEQFF
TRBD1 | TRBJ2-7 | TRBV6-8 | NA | TGTGCCAGCCGGGGACAGGGCTCGAGCTCCTACGAGCAGTACTTC | CASRGQGSSSYEQYF
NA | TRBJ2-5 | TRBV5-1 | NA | TGCGCCAGCAGCTCGGGATCGGGAGACGAGACCCAGTACTTC | CASSSGSGDETQYF
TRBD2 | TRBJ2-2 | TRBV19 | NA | TGTGCCACCGACCGGGGGGGCACCGGGGAGCTGTTTTTT | CATDRGGTGELFF
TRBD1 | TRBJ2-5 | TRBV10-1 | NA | TGCGCCAGCAGTGAGAACAGGGGGAACCTCCAAGAGACCCAGTACTTC | CASSENRGNLQETQYF
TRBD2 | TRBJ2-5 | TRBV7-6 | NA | TGTGCCAGCAGCTTAGGACTAGCGGGGGGGGAGACCCAGTACTTC | CASSLGLAGGETQYF
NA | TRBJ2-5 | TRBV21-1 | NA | TGTGCCAGCAGCAAAGAATGTTCAGGGCCCAGGCAAGAGACCCAGTACTTC | CASSKECSGPRQETQYF
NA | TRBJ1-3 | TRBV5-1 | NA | TGCGCCAGCAGCCCCAGGCCAGGGACCAGCTCTGGAAACACCATATATTTT | CASSPRPGTSSGNTIYF
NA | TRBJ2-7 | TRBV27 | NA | TGTGCCAGTCGCCTGGCTGCAGTCTACGAGCAGTACTTC | CASRLAAVYEQYF
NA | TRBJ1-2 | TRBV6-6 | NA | TGTGCCAGCAGTTACTCGGAGGAATATGGCTACACCTTC | CASSYSEEYGYTF
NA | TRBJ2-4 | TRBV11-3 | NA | TGTGCCAGCAGGGCGGGACAGAAAAACATTCAGTACTTC | CASRAGQKNIQYF
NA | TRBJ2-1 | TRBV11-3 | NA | TGTGCCAGCAGCTTAGACAGTGAGCAGTTCTTC | CASSLDSEQFF
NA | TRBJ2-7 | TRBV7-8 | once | TGTGCCAGCAGCCGCCGTGGGGGTCCCCCCGAGCAGTACTTC | CASSRRGGPPEQYF
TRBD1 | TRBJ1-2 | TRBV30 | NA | TGTGCCTGGAACCTATACTTAACCGGGACAGGGAGTAACGGCTACACCTTC | CAWNLYLTGTGSNGYTF
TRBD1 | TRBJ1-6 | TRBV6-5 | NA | TGTGCCAGCAGTTACTCGGGACAGTACGATTCACCCCTCCACTTT | CASSYSGQYDSPLHF
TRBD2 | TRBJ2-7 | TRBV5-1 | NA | TGCGCCAGCAGCTTGGGAATTGCGACTAGCGGGGGCGCCTACGAGCAGTACTTC | CASSLGIATSGGAYEQYF
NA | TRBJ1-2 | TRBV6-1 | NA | TGTGCCAGCAGTGAATCCTGGGAAGGGAGCTATGGCTACACCTTC | CASSESWEGSYGYTF
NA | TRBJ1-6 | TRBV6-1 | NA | TGTGCCAGTTCCCAAGAGGTTACCTTCAATTCACCCCTCCACTTT | CASSQEVTFNSPLHF
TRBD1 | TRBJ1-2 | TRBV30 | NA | TGTGCCTTATACCCCGGGACAGGGAAAGGCCCCACCTTC | CALYPGTGKGPTF
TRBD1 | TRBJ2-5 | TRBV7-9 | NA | TGTGCCAGCAGCCCGAAGGGAGGGACAGGGGGCTTCGAGACCCAGTACTTC | CASSPKGGTGGFETQYF
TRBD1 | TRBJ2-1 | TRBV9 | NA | TGTGCCAGCCGGAAGGAGGGAGGGACAGGGGGGGATGAGCAGTTCTTC | CASRKEGGTGGDEQFF
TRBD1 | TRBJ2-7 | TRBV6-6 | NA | TGTGCCAGCAGTCGGACAGGGGCCTACGAGCAGTACTTC | CASSRTGAYEQYF
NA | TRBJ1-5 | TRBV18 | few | TGTGCCAGCCCCAATCAGCCCCAGCATTTT | CASPNQPQHF
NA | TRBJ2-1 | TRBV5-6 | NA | TGTGCCAGCAGCTTCCCCGGGGTCTACAATGAGCAGTTCTTC | CASSFPGVYNEQFF
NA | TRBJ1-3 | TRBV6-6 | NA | TGTGCCAGCAGTTACTCCGAGGGTCCTGGAAACACCATATATTTT | CASSYSEGPGNTIYF
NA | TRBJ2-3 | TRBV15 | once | TGTGCCACCAGCAGAGCTGGAGATACGCAGTATTTT | CATSRAGDTQYF
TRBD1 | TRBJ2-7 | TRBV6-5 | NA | TGTGCCAGCAGCCTAGGGACAGGGAGAACCTACGAGCAGTACTTC | CASSLGTGRTYEQYF
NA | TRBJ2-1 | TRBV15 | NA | TGTGCCACCAGCAGAGGGCACAGCTCCTACAATGAGCAGTTCTTC | CATSRGHSSYNEQFF
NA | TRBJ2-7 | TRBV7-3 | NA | TGTGCCAGCAGCTTAACGGTGAGGGCAGGCCAGTACTTC | CASSLTVRAGQYF
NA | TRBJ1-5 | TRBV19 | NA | TGTGCCAGTAGCACTCGGGGGAATGGCAATCAGCCCCAGCATTTT | CASSTRGNGNQPQHF
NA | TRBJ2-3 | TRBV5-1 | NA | TGCGCCAGCAGCTGGCAGGGAACTAGCACAGATACGCAGTATTTT | CASSWQGTSTDTQYF
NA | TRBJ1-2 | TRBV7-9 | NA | TGTGCCAGCAGCTTAGGGCTTCGGTATGGCTACACCTTC | CASSLGLRYGYTF
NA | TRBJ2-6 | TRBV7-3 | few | TGTGCCAGCAGCTTTGGGCGGGGTGGAACCTCTGGGGCCAACGTCCTGACTTTC | CASSFGRGGTSGANVLTF
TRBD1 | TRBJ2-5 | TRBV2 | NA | TGTGCCAGCAGTTCCCTTCCCGGGACAGGGACAGAGACCCAGTACTTC | CASSSLPGTGTETQYF
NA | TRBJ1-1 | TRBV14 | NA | TGTGCCAGCAGCCAAGTAAGGGGCGAAACTGAAGCTTTCTTT | CASSQVRGETEAFF
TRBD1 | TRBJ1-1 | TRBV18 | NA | TGTGCCAGCTCACCTCGTGGACAGGGTGTACTTCTGAACACTGAAGCTTTCTTT | CASSPRGQGVLLNTEAFF
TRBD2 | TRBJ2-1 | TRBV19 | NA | TGTGCCAGTACCCATAACGCCCCTTTGGGTAGCGGGGGCTATGAGCAGTTCTTC | CASTHNAPLGSGGYEQFF